This record covers a single T cell receptor (beta chain). Method: immunoSEQ multiplex PCR; TCRdb's copy keeps in-frame clones and lacks some. The sample contains about 97,000 clones, more than 85% of which appear only once. The sample comes from a study of T cell responses to AZD1222 COVID-19 vaccine. This CDR3 has 11 residues. The V end was cut by 7 bases, the J end by 11 bases, with 12 bases between. Germline CDR1 reads MNHEY; CDR2 reads SVGAGI. The source is an adult in good health. The sample in question was peripheral blood, obtained on day 0 of AZD1222 vaccination. This rearrangement joins TRBV6-5 to TRBJ1-3, with a tentative D call TRBD1 (6 bases). Here the CDR3 reads CASNNEGAIYF. CDR3 bases: TGTGCCAGCAACAACGAGGGGGCCATATATTTT.